Sequencing of this T cell receptor (beta chain) was carried out in a study of T cells after yellow fever vaccination (dated by TCRdb to between 2017 and 2020). A note on the overall study: Libraries from fractions with low cell numbers were prepared with the SMART-Seq v4 Ultra Low Input RNA kit. Two healthy male donors, one aged 18 to 30 and one aged 30 to 40 years, made up the cohort. To follow T-cell clones before and after primary and booster YFV17D yellow fever vaccination, bulk TCR alpha and beta repertoires were sequenced over time. Bulk PBMC replicates and cell subsets were isolated from blood drawn at multiple timepoints before and after both primary and secondary immunization.

Here is what the overall study found, with its caveats: FACS-sorted repertoires could contain abundant contaminating clonotypes from the bulk population, so computational filtering was required. A small share of clonotypes was detected in both CD4 and CD8 compartments, with the overlap likely arising from convergent recombination. Most clones expanded after primary vaccination (almost 97% of CD4 and approximately 86% of CD8) were re-detected after the booster, suggesting that broad memory maintenance occurred. Because the study included only a couple of donors, the extent to which the findings can be generalized is limited. Compared with the primary T-cell response, the secondary T-cell response was faster but weaker, reaching its peak on day 5 rather than on day 15.

The meaning of the sample's treatment or condition label: live attenuated yellow fever vaccine strain. PBMCs were isolated from peripheral blood using a standard Ficoll-Paque protocol. Dynabeads CD4 and CD8 positive selection kits were used to isolate the CD4 and CD8 T-cell fractions. RNA was extracted with TriZol from bulk PBMCs, CD4 and CD8 fractions, and dextramer-positive and dextramer-negative fractions. Trimming costs V 2 bases and J 2 bases, and their ends lie 8 bases apart. Taken from the germline V gene, the CDR1 and CDR2 loops are SGHTA and FQGTGA. Inclusive of the bounding cysteine and phenylalanine, the CDR3 is 14 residues long. CDR3 DNA only is kept here, 42 bases in frame from base 1. Reads for this sample came from an Illumina NovaSeq 6000. TCR cDNA was made using 5'RACE template switching, a step that added a universal primer site and unique molecular identifiers. Priming of cDNA synthesis was performed from both the TCR alpha and TCR beta constant segments. Library amplification involved two PCR steps, and the second step added sample barcodes and sequencing adapters. Libraries were sequenced on Illumina HiSeq 2500 (2x100 bp) or NovaSeq (2x150 bp). Per the authors' processing: Reads were demultiplexed and collapsed into UMI consensus sequences with MIGEC, and V(D)J alignment was performed with MiXCR. Using edgeR on replicate PBMC samples, clonotypes were called vaccine-responding if FDR was below 0.01 and the log2 fold change was above 5 up to day 15. Each bulk clonotype was labeled CD4 or CD8 based on which sequenced repertoire, CD4 or CD8, contained the clonotype at higher abundance. The public reads were quality trimmed at Q25 with fastp and then assembled into clones with MiXCR by TCRdb, keeping productive beta chains. When rows share a CDR3 protein, they turn into one entry using the most common DNA and genes. TCRdb assigned the V and J calls; the authors' analysis was not used. In all, the sample holds 300,000 to 350,000 distinct CDR3 sequences, and around 10% of those were seen once. About 3% of the sample is taken by the ten largest.

Turning to this clonotype: Its antigen has not been determined. Nothing much larger sits one base from this clone, and base qualities are not available.

The TCR comes from a man between 18 and 29 years old who received the YFV17D yellow fever vaccine. Source: CD4+ T cells sorted from PBMCs, taken 45 days after the yellow fever booster vaccination. The receptor chain draws on TRBV7-3 and TRBJ2-3; there is no confident call for the D gene. Read as DNA, the sequence is TGTGCCAGCAGCTTAGGCCTGACCACAGATACGCAGTATTTT. The encoded protein is CASSLGLTTDTQYF.